The 8 T cell receptor beta chains given below trace back to one sample, sequenced in a study of cytomegalovirus exposure and HLA in healthy donors. Clones were sequenced by immunoSEQ multiplex PCR, and TCRdb holds only the in-frame ones, with some missing. This sample has tens of thousands of clones, with around 82% found just once. Sequences were obtained from PBMCs. The origin of the receptors is a woman aged 18 to 35 in good health and CMV-seropositive.

This rearrangement joins TRBV30 to TRBJ2-3; tentatively, D is TRBD1 (7 bases). The CDR3 has 15 residues. From germline, CDR1 is GTSNPN and CDR2 SVGIG (reference sequence). V was pared by 1 base and J by 2 bases, with 13 bases between. The CDR3 DNA reads TGTGCCTGGAGTGGGAGGGACAGAGACACAGATACGCAGTATTTT. Translated, it gives CAWSGRDRDTDTQYF.

In its sample, this clone was seen once. V usage is TRBV9 and J usage is TRBJ2-5; 8 bases line up with TRBD2. CDR1 and CDR2 (germline): SGDLS, YYNGEE. J was trimmed by 3 bases and V by 3 bases; bases with no gene match: 4. This CDR3 is 14 amino acids long. The CDR3 DNA sequence: TGTGCCAGCAGCGGTTCCGGGGGGGAAGAGACCCAGTACTTC. Its protein product is CASSGSGGEETQYF.

The table lists this clone with a few counts. The same CDR3 can be traced to other DNA sequences in this sample. The J gene is TRBJ2-7, the V gene TRBV27; the match to TRBD1 covers 7 bases. CDR3 length: 14 residues. CDR1 is MNHEY and CDR2 is SMNVEV in the germline V gene (reference sequence). Trimming cost V 6 bases and J 3 bases; bases outside gene matches: 8. Here the CDR3 reads CASRWGTGDYEQYF. Written as DNA, the CDR3 is TGTGCCAGCAGATGGGGCACAGGGGACTACGAGCAGTACTTC.

V is TRBV11-2 and J is TRBJ2-3; no definite D call. The CDR3 extends over 15 amino acids. The germline V gene encodes CDR1 SGHAT and CDR2 FQNNGV. V was clipped by 1 base and J by 3 bases, with 11 bases between them. The CDR3 DNA reads TGTGCCAGCAGCTTAGCTACGCTAGTGACAGATACGCAGTATTTT. It translates to CASSLATLVTDTQYF.

The rearrangement uses TRBV6-1 and TRBJ2-7; D possibly corresponds to TRBD2 (6 bases). Per germline, CDR1 MNHNS and CDR2 SASEGT. V was pared by 5 bases and J by 6 bases, with 8 bases between. The CDR3 has 11 residues. The chain's CDR3 is CASSQGGEQYF. DNA for the CDR3: TGTGCCAGCAGTCAGGGAGGCGAGCAGTACTTC.

The chain combines TRBV6-4 with TRBJ1-5; D is ambiguous. The germline gives CDR1 MRHNA, CDR2 SNTAGT. Trimming stripped 3 bases from V and 3 bases from J, with 9 bases between. The CDR3 contains 14 residues. CDR3 bases: TGTGCCAGCAGTGAATCCGGGAACAATCAGCCCCAGCATTTT. As protein: CASSESGNNQPQHF.

The J gene is TRBJ1-4, the V gene TRBV2; TRBD1 is a possible D gene (6 bases). CDR1 and CDR2 from the germline V gene are SNHLY and FYNNEI. Between the trimmed V and J ends, which lost 5 bases and 4 bases, there was a span of 14 bases. The CDR3 runs to 15 residues. This chain's CDR3 is CASSRSTGVNEKLFF. In DNA form, the CDR3 reads TGTGCCAGCAGTCGCTCGACAGGAGTTAATGAAAAACTGTTTTTT.

V and J are TRBV5-5 and TRBJ1-5; D is unclear. This CDR3 contains 15 residues. Germline CDR1 reads SGHKS; CDR2 reads YYEKEE (reference sequence). Deletions cut 4 bases from V and 4 bases from J, with 15 bases between. The CDR3 protein is CASSGEDWGNQPQHF. In DNA, the CDR3 is TGTGCCAGCAGCGGCGAGGACTGGGGTAATCAGCCCCAGCATTTT.